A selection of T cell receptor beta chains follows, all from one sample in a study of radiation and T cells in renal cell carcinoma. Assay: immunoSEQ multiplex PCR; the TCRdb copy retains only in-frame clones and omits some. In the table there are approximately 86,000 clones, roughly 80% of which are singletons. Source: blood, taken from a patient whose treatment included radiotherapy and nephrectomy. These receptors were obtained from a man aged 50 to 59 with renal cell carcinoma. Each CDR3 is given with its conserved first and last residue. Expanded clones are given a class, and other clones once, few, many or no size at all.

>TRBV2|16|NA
CASRETSGKKRDTQYF
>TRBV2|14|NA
CASTGTWNTGELFF
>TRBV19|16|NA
CASSIDATYMNTEAFF
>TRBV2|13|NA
CASTGQGTDTQYF
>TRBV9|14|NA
CASSTRADYTEAFF
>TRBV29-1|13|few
CSVDGLADNEQFF
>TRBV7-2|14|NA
CASSARGMNTEAFF
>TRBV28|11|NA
CAGPLTDTQYF
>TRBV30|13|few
CAWSAGQGRVQYF
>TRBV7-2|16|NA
CASSPDRGGLTDTQYF
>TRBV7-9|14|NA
CASSFRDANYGYTF